The subject of this entry is one TCR beta chain. Its antigen is still unknown. No base-level quality is on record; no much larger clone is a single base apart. The sample originates from a study of T cell responses to AZD1222 COVID-19 vaccine (dated by TCRdb to the early 2020s). Context from the whole study: AZD1222 recipients given second doses at about 4 weeks or at about 12 weeks were pooled, since spike-specific TCR depth and breadth were not found to differ between the two schedules. A total of approximately 240 trial participants underwent TCR sequencing, of whom 207 received two doses of AZD1222 and some 25 received two doses of the MenACWY control vaccine. Trial participants were enrolled into age subgroups of 18-55, 56-69 and 70-plus years, which contained about 150, 27 and 61 TCR-sequenced participants, respectively. The full study reports these points: Spike-specific TCR breadth and depth rose significantly after two AZD1222 doses compared with day 0 and with MenACWY recipients. Epitopes outside the regions mutated in the B.1.351 and B.1.1.7 variants were reportedly recognized by nearly half of the unique spike-specific TCRs. CD4 TCRs associated with the vaccine covered the entire spike protein, and the dominant responses were in regions 160-218 and 743-854. The 56-69-year group was small, and its depth increase did not reach significance, likely because of low power. Participants were mostly white British and included more females than males, and it was suggested by the authors that clonal diversity may have been underestimated. Only five to seven AZD1222 recipients were SARS-CoV-2 seropositive at baseline, limiting conclusions about previously exposed vaccinees. Because no samples from the day 14 peak response were available, repertoires could be characterized only after the peak T cell response.

The CDR3 regions of human TCRbeta chains were analyzed by immunosequencing. The authors' pipeline ran thus. Repertoire TCRs were matched against a reference library of SARS-CoV-2-specific TCRs generated with the MIRA antigen-specificity platform. Breadth was defined as the fraction of unique TCRs that were SARS-CoV-2-associated. Depth was defined as the fraction of total T cells that were SARS-CoV-2-associated. Using the MIRA data, each spike-specific TCR was mapped to the spike region that the TCR reacts to and placed in a CD4 or CD8 class. Log10-transformed breadth and depth values were compared by one-way ANOVA with Sidak's multiple comparisons tests. TCRdb obtained this table from immuneACCESS and retained in-frame rearrangements with V and J assigned. These tables miss some clones; where compared with another copy, unresolved V genes account for less than half of the shortfall, and the remainder is unexplained. For V, J and clone size, that table is used; D and trimming come from the DNA. The sample table contains 130,000 to 150,000 clones; only one count was recorded for more than 70% of them. The ten largest clones add up to more than 13% of the sample.

The sample's time point label, in plain terms: baseline before first vaccination. Vaccinee samples were obtained from the UK trials COV001 and COV002, which included a single-blind randomized controlled phase 2/3 trial of AZD1222 (ChAdOx1 nCoV-19) in healthy adults. For TCRbeta chain sequencing, PBMC samples from trial participants were taken at day 0 and at day 28 after the second dose. Sequenced material: peripheral blood, taken on day 0 of AZD1222 vaccination. The sequence derives from an adult in good health.

The DNA sequence is TGTGCCAGCAGGGACCCTAACATCAGGGGGGGAGGAGGCTACACCTTC. Its protein is CASRDPNIRGGGGYTF. This chain joins TRBV3-1 (or the pseudogene TRBV3-2) to TRBJ1-2, with TRBD1 identical over 7 junction bases. CDR1 and CDR2 (LGHDT, YNNKEL) derive from the germline V gene (reference sequence). The CDR3 contains 16 residues, cysteine and phenylalanine counted. The CDR3 DNA has 48 bases and is translated from base 1. Relative to germline, V is missing 6 bases and J is missing 8 bases, with 18 bases of the junction outside any gene match.